This T cell receptor beta chain came from a study of OX40 agonist ivuxolimab in advanced cancers. Study-level information: It was permissible to have had prior anti-PD-1, anti-PD-L1 or anti-CTLA-4 therapy, and under 45% had some. Study results and caveats: The 0.1-3.0 mg/kg partial responders had among the lowest clonal expansion.

On this clone itself: Its antigen is as yet unknown.

The data were produced by immunoSEQ multiplex PCR, yet TCRdb's version contains in-frame clones alone and is incomplete. The sample carries approximately 70,000 clones, about 90% recorded once. The CDR3 covers 15 residues. The V gene's germline CDR1 is MNHNY and CDR2 SVGAGI (reference sequence). The V and J ends lost 4 bases and 1 base respectively, with 11 bases between them. The sequence derives from an adult with an advanced solid tumor such as melanoma, head and neck, liver or kidney cancer. The V call is TRBV6-6, the J call TRBJ1-5; D is unresolved. Sequenced material: CD4+ or CD8+ T cells sorted from blood, taken in a trial of the OX40 agonist ivuxolimab. The CDR3 sequence: CASSSIAGSNQPQHF. The CDR3 region has the DNA TGTGCCAGCAGTTCAATAGCGGGGAGCAATCAGCCCCAGCATTTT.